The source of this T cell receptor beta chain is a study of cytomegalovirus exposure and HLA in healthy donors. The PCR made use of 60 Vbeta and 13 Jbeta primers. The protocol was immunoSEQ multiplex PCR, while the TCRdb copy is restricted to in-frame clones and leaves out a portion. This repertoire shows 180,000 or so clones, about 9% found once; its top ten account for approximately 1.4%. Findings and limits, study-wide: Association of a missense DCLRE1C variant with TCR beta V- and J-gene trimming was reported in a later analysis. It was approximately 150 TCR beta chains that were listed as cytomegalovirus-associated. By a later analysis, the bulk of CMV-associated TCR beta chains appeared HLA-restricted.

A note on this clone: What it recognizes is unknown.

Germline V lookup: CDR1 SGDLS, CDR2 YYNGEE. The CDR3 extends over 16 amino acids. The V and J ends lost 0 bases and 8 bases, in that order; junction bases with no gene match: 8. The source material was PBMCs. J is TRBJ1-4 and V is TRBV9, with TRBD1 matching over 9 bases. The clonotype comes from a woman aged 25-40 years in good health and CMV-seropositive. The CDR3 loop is CASSVGGQGRTEKLFF. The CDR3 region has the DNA TGTGCCAGCAGCGTAGGGGGACAGGGACGCACCGAAAAACTGTTTTTT.